The clone carrying this T cell receptor beta chain was seen repeatedly, ten times or more. Its antigen is still unknown. These data belong to a study of T-cell reconstitution after alpha-beta-depleted transplantation in children. This CDR3 region has 16 residues. Per the germline V gene, CDR1 is MNHEY and CDR2 is SMNVEV (reference sequence). V dropped 0 bases and J dropped 6 bases, with 18 bases sitting between them. TCRbeta library construction was performed incorporating unique molecular identifiers. From the PCR reads, TCRdb called clonotypes with MiXCR, one entry per CDR3 protein. This table has over 450,000 distinct CDR3 sequences, 10% appearing once. Findings and limits, study-wide: After transplant, high TCRbeta diversity at day 60 in some patients arose from surviving recipient T cells and thymic progenitors. Where alpha-beta T cells came from about two months after transplant was reportedly several hundred expanded graft clones. One year after transplant, T-cell counts and diversity came mostly from newly produced T cells.

The rearrangement uses TRBV27 and TRBJ2-7; D possibly uses TRBD1 or TRBD2 (5 bases each). The sequencing used PBMCs, collected before TCRalphabeta/CD19-depleted stem cell transplant. The sequence was obtained from a child between 2 and 9 years old with inherited bone marrow failure, due to receive a stem cell transplant. In nucleotides, the CDR3 is TGTGCCAGCAGTTTATCGCCCGGGACGGATGTAGCCGAGCAGTACTTC. It translates to CASSLSPGTDVAEQYF.